These 25 T cell receptor beta chains came from one sample sequenced in a study of T cells in women clearing cervical HPV infection. Clones were sequenced by immunoSEQ multiplex PCR, and TCRdb holds only the in-frame ones, with some missing. The sample includes some 8,300 clones. The material sequenced was blood buffy coat. Receptors originate from a woman aged 18 to 69 with a cervical HPV16 infection that either progressed to CIN3+ or cleared (not recorded which).

About this clone: The CDR3 end falls 3 residues outside the read, so it is completed with the germline J gene. This rearrangement joins TRBV5-1 to TRBJ2-5; D might be TRBD1 (6 bases). Germline values: CDR1 SGHRS, CDR2 YFSETQ. The CDR3 consists of 17 residues. The CDR3 bases that were read are TGCGCCAGCAGCTTGGCAGGGGACGGTCCTAGCACAGATACC. Amino acids: CASSLAGDGPSTDT. The full CDR3 sequence reads CASSLAGDGPSTDTQYF. Together with reference TRBV5-1 and TRBJ2-5, the CDR3 gives the full variable domain: KAGVTQTPRYLIKTRGQQVTLSCSPISGHRSVSWYQQTPGQGLQFLFEYFSETQRNKGNFPGRFSGRQFSNSRSEMNVSTLELGDSALYLCASSLAGDGPSTDTQYFGPGTRLLVL.

CDR3 sequence: CASSLFGTGGTADTQYF. The sequenced CDR3 bases are TGCGCCAGCAGCTTGTTTGGGACGGGGGGTACCGCAGATACG. The chain has TRBV5-1 and TRBJ2-3; 7 nucleotides agree with TRBD2. The sequence runs out 3 residues before the end of the CDR3; the remainder is reconstructed from the germline J gene. Germline V lookup: CDR1 SGHRS, CDR2 YFSETQ. The CDR3 spans 17 residues. V lost 1 base and J lost 4; bases outside the gene matches: 12.

As to this clone: The read falls 3 residues short of the CDR3 end, and the missing part is taken from the germline J gene. The chain combines TRBV15 with TRBJ2-4; D may be TRBD1 (7 bases). The CDR3 is made up of 14 amino acids. Germline V gene sequence: CDR1 LNHNV, CDR2 YYDKDF (reference sequence). The covered CDR3 bases are TGTGCCACCCGGACAGGCGGGGACCCCTATGGT. Amino acids: CATRTGGDPYG. The whole CDR3 sequence is CATRTGGDPYGQYF.

Concerning this clone: With the read ending 3 residues before the CDR3 end, the germline J gene is used to fill in that end. The chain uses TRBV19 and TRBJ1-2, with D hard to call. The V and J ends lost 7 bases and 2 bases respectively, with 14 bases between them. Germline CDR1 is LNHDA and CDR2 is SQIVND (reference sequence). This CDR3 has 14 residues. The CDR3 region is CASTTRGKNYGYTF. CDR3 DNA (partial): TGTGCCAGTACCACCCGCGGCAAAAACTATGGC.

Of note for this clone: The read terminates 3 residues ahead of where the CDR3 ends, so the germline J gene completes it. V usage is TRBV10-3 and J usage is TRBJ2-2; D possibly matches TRBD1 or TRBD2 (6 bases each). This CDR3 is built from 17 residues. V was pared by 4 bases and J by 6 bases, with 21 bases between. Germline CDR1 ENHRY, CDR2 SYGVKD. This CDR3 reads CAISVRDFLEGAGELFF. CDR3 DNA, as far as it was read: TGTGCCATCAGTGTGAGGGATTTTTTGGAGGGGGCCGGGGAG.

With regard to this clone: Sequencing ends 3 residues short of the CDR3 end; the germline J gene provides the rest. The chain is built from TRBV5-1 and TRBJ1-1, with 7 positions matching TRBD1. V lost 0 bases and J lost 6; bases outside the gene matches: 2. CDR3 length: 13 amino acids. Germline assignment: CDR1 SGHRS and CDR2 YFSETQ. CDR3 residues: CASSLDDRAEAFF. The part of the CDR3 DNA that was read is TGCGCCAGCAGCTTGGATGACAGGGCTGAA.

To note about this clone: Sequencing ends 3 residues short of the CDR3 end; the germline J gene provides the rest. V is TRBV7-3 and J is TRBJ1-2, with a tentative D call TRBD1 (5 bases). CDR1 and CDR2 from the germline V gene are SGHTA and FQGTGA. The CDR3 totals 14 residues. Partial CDR3 DNA: TGTGCCAGCAGCTTAGCGGGGCCACGAAATGAC. Protein: CASSLAGPRND. The entire CDR3 protein reads CASSLAGPRNDYTF.

This clone is medium-sized by frequency. The read ends 3 residues before the CDR3 terminus; that terminus is restored from the germline J gene. The rearrangement uses TRBV18 and TRBJ2-7; 7 positions agree with TRBD2. CDR1 KGHSH and CDR2 LQKENI come from the germline V gene. The CDR3 sequence is 12 residues long. V gave up 3 bases and J gave up 6 bases; unmatched junction bases: 2. CDR3 residues: CASSPTSSEQYF. The part of the CDR3 DNA that was read is TGTGCCAGCTCACCGACTAGCTCCGAG.

Remarks on this clone: Sequencing ends 3 residues short of the CDR3 end; the germline J gene provides the rest. The V gene is TRBV5-1, the J gene TRBJ2-1; maybe TRBD2 (6 bases). Trimming removed 0 bases from V and 7 bases from J, with 14 bases in between. Germline loops: CDR1 SGHRS, CDR2 YFSETQ. This CDR3 is 15 amino acids long. The DNA read from the CDR3 is TGCGCCAGCAGCTTGGTCCTAGGCGGGGTGAATGAG. The encoded protein is CASSLVLGGVNE. In full, the CDR3 is CASSLVLGGVNEQFF.

With respect to this clone: The CDR3 is cut off 3 residues early in the read; its end comes from the germline J gene. Other DNA sequences within the sample encode an identical CDR3. The V call is TRBV29-1, the J call TRBJ1-2, with D possibly matching TRBD1 (5 bases). Per the germline V gene, CDR1 is SQVTM and CDR2 is ANQGSEA. There are 11 residues in the CDR3. The chain's CDR3 is CSVSGLEGYTF. The sequenced CDR3 bases are TGCAGCGTATCAGGGCTGGAGGGT. Drawing the rest from reference TRBV29-1 and TRBJ1-2, the complete variable domain is SAVISQKPSRDICQRGTSLTIQCQVDSQVTMMFWYRQQPGQSLTLIATANQGSEATYESGFVIDKFPISRPNLTFSTLTVSNMSPEDSSIYLCSVSGLEGYTFGSGTRLTVV.

Turning to this clone: The read comes to an end 3 residues before the CDR3 does, leaving the germline J gene to fill in the end. This sequence joins TRBV18 and TRBJ2-7, with D possibly being TRBD1 (6 bases). CDR1 is KGHSH, CDR2 LQKENI, per germline. The CDR3 contains 13 residues. V gave up 5 bases and J gave up 1 base, with 9 bases separating them. Here the CDR3 reads CASSAGTSYEQYF. The part of the CDR3 DNA that was read is TGTGCCAGCTCAGCCGGGACATCCTACGAG. Full variable domain (remainder filled in from reference TRBV18 and TRBJ2-7): NAGVMQNPRHLVRRRGQEARLRCSPMKGHSHVYWYRQLPEEGLKFMVYLQKENIIDESGMPKERFSAEFPKEGPSILRIQQVVRGDSAAYFCASSAGTSYEQYFGPGTRLTVT.

Comments on this clone: The read comes to an end 3 residues before the CDR3 does, leaving the germline J gene to fill in the end. The rearrangement uses TRBV4-2 and TRBJ1-2; 7 bases map to TRBD1. There are 15 residues in the CDR3. V lost 1 base, J lost 3 bases, and 5 bases stayed unmatched. Germline V CDR1 and CDR2: LGHNA, YNFKEQ. CDR3 amino acids: CASSQVGDSHYGYTF. CDR3 bases read: TGTGCCAGCAGCCAAGTCGGGGACAGCCACTATGGC.

This clone is identified as medium-sized from frequency. With the read ending 3 residues before the CDR3 end, the germline J gene is used to fill in that end. The rearrangement uses TRBV5-1 and TRBJ1-4; 7 bases agree with TRBD1. Looked up from germline, CDR1 is SGHRS and CDR2 is YFSETQ. V trimming: 8 bases; J trimming: 7 bases; junction bases outside the gene matches: 11. The CDR3 is 14 residues long. The CDR3 loop is CASRKTGDPEKLFF. CDR3 bases read: TGCGCCAGTAGGAAAACAGGGGACCCTGAAAAA.

Judged by frequency, this clone is medium-sized. The read stops 3 residues short of the end of the CDR3; the missing end is completed from the germline J gene. The chain joins TRBV29-1 to TRBJ2-7; D may be TRBD1 (6 bases). The germline gives CDR1 SQVTM, CDR2 ANQGSEA. Trimming stripped 6 bases from V and 4 bases from J, with 16 bases between. There are 13 residues in the CDR3. The DNA read from the CDR3 is TGCAGCGTCGATCTCCAGGGGAATTACGAG. It translates to CSVDLQGNYE. The complete CDR3 reads CSVDLQGNYEQYF.

Details on this clone: Read coverage stops 3 residues before the CDR3 terminus; the germline J gene supplies the remainder. The chain is built from TRBV6-4 and TRBJ2-1; 8 bases map to TRBD2. This CDR3 spans 15 amino acids. Germline V lookup: CDR1 MRHNA, CDR2 SNTAGT. Unmatched junction bases numbered 6, after V lost 4 bases and J lost 4 bases. The CDR3 loop reads CASSGLAGGYNEQFF. CDR3 bases read: TGTGCCAGCAGTGGCTTGGCGGGGGGTTACAATGAG.

Judged by frequency, this clone is medium-sized. The read ends 3 residues shy of where the CDR3 ends; the end is completed using the germline J gene. The genes are TRBV6-2 or TRBV6-3 and TRBJ2-5; tentatively, D is TRBD1 (5 bases). Per the germline V gene, CDR1 is MNHEY and CDR2 is SVGEGT. The CDR3 loop spans 14 amino acids. V lost 6 bases, J lost 5 bases, and 16 bases lay in between. The sequenced part of the CDR3 DNA is TGTGCCAGCAGGACAGAGTATGGTAGGGAGACC. The encoded protein is CASRTEYGRET. The full-length CDR3 reads as CASRTEYGRETQYF.

With regard to this clone: The read halts 3 residues ahead of the CDR3 end, with the missing end drawn from the germline J gene. The chain links TRBV12-3 or TRBV12-4 to TRBJ2-3, with D perhaps matching TRBD2 (6 bases). V was trimmed by 3 bases and J by 1 base, leaving 11 bases between them. CDR3 length equals 15 residues. CDR3 protein: CASSLSGTGTDTQYF. Partial CDR3 DNA: TGTGCCAGCAGTTTGTCCGGGACTGGCACAGATACG.

On this clone: From the germline J gene comes the end of the CDR3, since the read stops 3 residues before it. The chain employs TRBV18 and TRBJ2-7; TRBD1 might be the D (6 bases). The V end was cut by 4 bases, the J end by 4 bases, with 8 bases between. The CDR3 is made up of 12 amino acids. Per the germline V gene, CDR1 is KGHSH and CDR2 is LQKENI. The CDR3 spells CASSQQGYEQYF. The sequenced CDR3 bases are TGTGCCAGCTCACAACAGGGTTACGAG.

As concerns this clone: The read gets to within 3 residues of the CDR3 end, and the germline J gene fills in the rest. The rearrangement links TRBV2 to TRBJ2-7; 10 nucleotides match TRBD1. Germline CDR1 is SNHLY and CDR2 is FYNNEI. This CDR3 is built from 15 residues. V was clipped by 2 bases and J by 2 bases; unmatched bases: 3. The part of the CDR3 DNA that was read is TGTGCCAGCAGTGAATGGGGGACAGGGGCCTACGAG. This codes for CASSEWGTGAYE. The complete CDR3 sequence is CASSEWGTGAYEQYF.

A remark on this clone: Read data end 3 residues before the CDR3 end; the end is taken from the germline J gene. This chain connects TRBV19 to TRBJ2-3; D is possibly TRBD1 (5 bases). CDR3 length equals 14 residues. Germline-derived CDR1 and CDR2 are LNHDA and SQIVND (reference sequence). The V end was cut by 6 bases, the J end by 0 bases, with 10 bases between. The CDR3 sequence: CASRRQQSTDTQYF. The DNA read from the CDR3 is TGTGCCAGTAGGAGACAGCAAAGCACAGATACG. Full variable domain (missing parts from reference TRBV19 and TRBJ2-3): DGGITQSPKYLFRKEGQNVTLSCEQNLNHDAMYWYRQDPGQGLRLIYYSQIVNDFQKGDIAEGYSVSREKKESFPLTVTSAQKNPTAFYLCASRRQQSTDTQYFGPGTRLTVL.

In regard to this clone: The read ends 3 residues before the CDR3 terminus; that terminus is restored from the germline J gene. The chain joins TRBV2 to TRBJ2-4; D is perhaps TRBD1 or TRBD2 (5 bases each). CDR3 length equals 14 residues. CDR1 and CDR2 (germline): SNHLY, FYNNEI. The CDR3 DNA, read in part, is TGTGCCAGCAGTTTTCAAGAGGGGCACTATGGT. It yields the protein CASSFQEGHYG. The full CDR3 is CASSFQEGHYGQYF.

About this clone itself: The read falls 3 residues short of the CDR3 end, and the missing part is taken from the germline J gene. The chain combines TRBV19 with TRBJ1-1; 9 nucleotides align to TRBD1. Trimming cost V 6 bases and J 5 bases; bases outside gene matches: 16. This CDR3 region has 17 residues. In germline, CDR1 is LNHDA, CDR2 SQIVND (reference sequence). Partial CDR3 DNA: TGTGCCAGTAGACTAGCCGGGACAGGGTTTTTGGGAACTGAA. Translating it yields CASRLAGTGFLGTE. The whole CDR3 protein is CASRLAGTGFLGTEAFF.

In the case of this clone: Germline and junction disagree at one end, which may indicate a read error. The read stops 3 residues short of the end of the CDR3; the missing end is completed from the germline J gene. The same CDR3 arises from other DNA sequences in this sample as well. The chain has TRBV18 and TRBJ1-3; 7 bases fit TRBD1. The CDR3 is 19 amino acids. Germline CDR1 is KGHSH and CDR2 is LQKENI. The CDR3 bases that were read are TGTGCCAGCTCAAGCACTAAAGGGACAGCGAAACACTCTGGAAACACA. Residues: CASSSTKGTAKHSGNT. Given in full, the CDR3 is CASSSTKGTAKHSGNTIYF.

Worth noting for this clone: The CDR3 is cut off 3 residues early in the read; its end comes from the germline J gene. The V gene is TRBV10-3, the J gene TRBJ2-3, with D possibly matching TRBD2 (6 bases). V lost 6 bases and J 1 base, leaving 14 bases between the germline ends. CDR1 is ENHRY, CDR2 SYGVKD, per germline. The CDR3 runs 15 residues. CDR3 sequence: CAIRDPWGGTDTQYF. The CDR3 bases that were read are TGTGCCATCAGGGACCCCTGGGGGGGCACAGATACG.

Turning to this clone: The missing CDR3 end, 3 residues past where the read stops, is filled in from the germline J gene. The rearrangement uses TRBV29-1 and TRBJ1-2; the D gene is possibly TRBD1 (5 bases). Per germline, CDR1 SQVTM and CDR2 ANQGSEA. The CDR3 is 13 amino acids. The sequenced CDR3 bases are TGCAGCGTTGAAGGCGGGGGTTCCTACGAC. Translated: CSVEGGGSYD. The CDR3, in full, reads CSVEGGGSYDYTF.